Many counts were recorded for the clone carrying this T cell receptor (beta chain). Its antigen is not known. Amplification of TCR beta CDR3 from genomic DNA used two-round multiplex PCR. TRBV and TRBJ genes each had their own specific primers in first-round PCR. TCRdb redid the calling of the multiplex PCR reads with MiXCR, one entry per CDR3 protein. This sample has around 18,000 distinct CDR3 sequences, with 29% found just once. This entry belongs to a study of prognosis after radiotherapy for stage I lung cancer. Study-wide results and limits: Shannon entropy after stereotactic body radiation therapy was lower in patients who developed distant metastases. The median unique TCR clone count dropped from roughly 10,000 to 7,000 after stereotactic body radiation therapy.

The germline V gene has CDR1 LGHNA and CDR2 YSLEER. The CDR3 runs 14 residues. Trimming pared 4 bases from V and 0 bases from J, leaving 7 bases between. The V and J genes are TRBV4-3 and TRBJ1-5; D is undetermined. Specimen: PBMCs, collected before or after stereotactic body radiation therapy (not recorded which). The receptor's source is a donor older than 45 with non-small cell lung cancer. CDR3 region: CASSLGRSNQPQHF. CDR3 DNA: TGCGCCAGCAGCCTAGGACGTAGCAATCAGCCCCAGCATTTT.